This T cell receptor (beta chain) was sequenced in a study of T cell responses to AZD1222 COVID-19 vaccine. The ends were cut back, 3 bases at V and 4 bases at J, with 12 bases in the middle. Germline V gene lookup returns CDR1 LNHDA and CDR2 SQIVND (reference sequence). The CDR3 runs 15 residues. This table comes from immunoSEQ multiplex PCR, and its TCRdb copy is limited to in-frame clones, with some not included. The table has 150,000 to 200,000 clones, 90% to 95% seen once. The sequence derives from an adult who received the AZD1222 COVID-19 vaccine. The gene calls are TRBV19 and TRBJ2-2; D might be TRBD2 (6 bases). Sample: peripheral blood, taken 28 days after the second AZD1222 dose. The CDR3 bases are TGTGCCAGTAGTATTTCGGGAGCGGGCACCGGGGAGCTGTTTTTT. Its translation is CASSISGAGTGELFF.